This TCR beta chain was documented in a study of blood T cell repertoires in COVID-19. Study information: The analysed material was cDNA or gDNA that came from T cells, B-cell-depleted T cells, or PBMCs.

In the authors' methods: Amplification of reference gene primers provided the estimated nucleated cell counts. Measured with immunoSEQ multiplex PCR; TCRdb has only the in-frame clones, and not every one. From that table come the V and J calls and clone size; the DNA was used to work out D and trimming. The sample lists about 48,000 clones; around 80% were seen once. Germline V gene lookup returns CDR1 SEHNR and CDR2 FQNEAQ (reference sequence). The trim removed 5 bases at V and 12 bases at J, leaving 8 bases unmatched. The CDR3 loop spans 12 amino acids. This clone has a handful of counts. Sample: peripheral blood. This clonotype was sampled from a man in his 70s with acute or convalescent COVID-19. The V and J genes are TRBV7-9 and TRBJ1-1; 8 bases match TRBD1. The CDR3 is CASSPQGAQPFF. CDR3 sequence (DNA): TGTGCCAGCAGCCCCCAGGGGGCGCAGCCTTTCTTT.